This T cell receptor (beta chain) was retrieved from a study of T cell responses to AZD1222 COVID-19 vaccine. Study-wide findings and caveats: All repertoire sampling was performed exclusively after the peak T cell response. Nearly half of spike-specific TCRs reportedly target variant regions that are unmutated in the B.1.351 and B.1.1.7 variants. Dominant CD4 TCR responses targeted spike regions 160-218 and 743-854. Spike-specific TCR breadth rose after two AZD1222 doses, and depth rose as well.

Sequencing used immunoSEQ multiplex PCR; TCRdb keeps in-frame clones, though not all of them. The repertoire includes about 78,000 clones, roughly 88% of them detected once, and roughly 5% sits in the top ten. The CDR3 sequence is 16 residues long. From germline, CDR1 is MNHEY and CDR2 SMNVEV (reference sequence). V lost 1 base, J lost 2 bases, and 5 bases stayed unmatched. Concerning this clone: As yet, its antigen is unknown.

The chain links TRBV27 to TRBJ2-5, with 9 bases aligning to TRBD2. Specimen: peripheral blood, collected on day 0 of MenACWY control vaccination. This TCR derives from an adult in good health. The CDR3 region has the DNA TGTGCCAGCAGTTTATATGCGGGGGGGGGACAAGAGACCCAGTACTTC. The encoded protein is CASSLYAGGGQETQYF.